The clone carrying this TCR beta chain was recorded many times. Its matching antigen is unknown. The CDR3 length is 13 residues. V was clipped by 6 bases and J by 1 base, with 9 bases between them. This specimen belongs to a study of T-cell memory formation after mild COVID-19. Constant-segment-primed 5'RACE gave TCR alpha and TCR beta cDNA libraries with sample barcodes and UMIs. Using its own MiXCR run on the 5' RACE reads, TCRdb lists one record per CDR3 protein. The data contain fewer than 30,000 distinct CDR3 sequences, 9.5% to 15% of them singletons. Study-wide points: Certain responding clones were present in pre-infection memory, suggesting participation of cross-reactive memory. Contracting clones from day 15 to 85 had balanced CD4/CD8; later expanders favoured CD4+.

Sequences were obtained from PBMCs or a T cell subset sorted from them (not recorded which). The chain employs TRBV12-3 or TRBV12-4 and TRBJ1-1; TRBD1 might be the D (5 bases). The sequence derives from an adult woman who had mild COVID-19 (a few samples of this study predate the infection). Cell type and time point are not known. The CDR3 DNA sequence: TGTGCCAGCAGGCTGACAGAGAACACTGAAGCTTTCTTT. Translated, it gives CASRLTENTEAFF.